These T cell receptor beta chains were read from a single sample in a study of blood T cell repertoires in COVID-19. Libraries were prepared by immunoSEQ multiplex PCR; TCRdb keeps only in-frame clonotypes and omits some of them. The data hold some 300,000 clones, with around 90% observed a single time. Sequenced input: peripheral blood. These receptors originate from a man aged 65-85 years with acute or convalescent COVID-19. Both conserved end residues are part of each CDR3. The D gene is left open where the match is weak. Rows may omit the clone size; those that give it use once, few, many or a size class.

v_gene: TRBV6-5
j_gene: TRBJ1-6
abundance: .
len: 16
d_gene: .
CDR3aa: CASSYESPGYGSPLHF
CDR3nt: TGTGCCAGCAGTTATGAGAGCCCGGGTTATGGATCACCCCTCCACTTT

v_gene: TRBV29-1
j_gene: TRBJ2-1
abundance: .
len: 17
d_gene: .
CDR3aa: CSVPMPGLIHSYNEQFF
CDR3nt: TGCAGCGTGCCTATGCCGGGACTGATACACTCCTACAATGAGCAGTTCTTC

v_gene: TRBV29-1
j_gene: TRBJ2-7
abundance: .
len: 13
d_gene: TRBD1
CDR3aa: CSVEGTGGYEQYF
CDR3nt: TGCAGCGTTGAAGGGACAGGGGGCTACGAGCAGTACTTC

v_gene: TRBV5-1
j_gene: TRBJ1-5
abundance: .
len: 13
d_gene: .
CDR3aa: CASSLSGSQPQHF
CDR3nt: TGCGCCAGCAGTCTTTCGGGGAGTCAGCCCCAGCATTTT

v_gene: TRBV9
j_gene: TRBJ2-3
abundance: once
len: 15
d_gene: .
CDR3aa: CASSVRGGSTDTQYF
CDR3nt: TGTGCCAGCAGCGTACGTGGCGGAAGCACAGATACGCAGTATTTT

v_gene: TRBV30
j_gene: TRBJ1-3
abundance: once
len: 13
d_gene: .
CDR3aa: CAWTEGFGNTIYF
CDR3nt: TGTGCCTGGACGGAGGGATTTGGAAACACCATATATTTT

v_gene: TRBV27
j_gene: TRBJ2-3
abundance: once
len: 16
d_gene: .
CDR3aa: CASSVLAKAGADTQYF
CDR3nt: TGTGCCAGCAGTGTGCTAGCAAAGGCCGGTGCAGATACGCAGTATTTT

v_gene: TRBV5-6
j_gene: TRBJ2-7
abundance: .
len: 14
d_gene: .
CDR3aa: CASSFISGPYEQYF
CDR3nt: TGTGCCAGCAGCTTTATTAGCGGACCATACGAGCAGTACTTC

v_gene: TRBV2
j_gene: TRBJ2-2
abundance: .
len: 14
d_gene: TRBD2
CDR3aa: CASRTSGGTGELFF
CDR3nt: TGTGCCAGCCGGACTAGCGGGGGCACCGGGGAGCTGTTTTTT

v_gene: TRBV5-3
j_gene: TRBJ2-7
abundance: few
len: 14
d_gene: .
CDR3aa: CARSLSNIVHEQYF
CDR3nt: TGTGCCAGAAGCTTGTCCAACATTGTCCACGAGCAGTACTTC